This is a list of T cell receptor beta chains from one sample in a study of T cell responses to AZD1222 COVID-19 vaccine. Using immunoSEQ multiplex PCR, the repertoire was profiled, and TCRdb retains in-frame clones only, with some absent. The data contain tens of thousands of clones, 88% of them singletons. The sequencing here drew on peripheral blood, taken on day 0 of AZD1222 vaccination. These receptors came from an adult in good health. The CDR3 runs from the conserved cysteine through the conserved F or W.

TRBV6-7	TRBJ1-2	CASSYQTDSRYGYTF
TRBV19	TRBJ2-2	CASSIWARGPNTGELFF
TRBV20-1	TRBJ2-7	CSARDGYEQYF
TRBV7-9	TRBJ2-1	CASSSGLADNEQFF
TRBV29-1	TRBJ2-5	CSVELTQETQYF
TRBV6-5	TRBJ2-7	CASSYLSGFGGEQYF
TRBV4-2	TRBJ2-3	CASSQGGQRDTQYF
TRBV5-6	TRBJ2-7	CASSLMGDEQYF
TRBV27	TRBJ2-1	CASSSRDLEQFF
TRBV6-5	TRBJ2-5	CASSSLSREAGQTQYF
TRBV9	TRBJ2-5	CASSLGLAGETQYF
TRBV28	TRBJ2-2	CASTPPPNTGELFF
TRBV28	TRBJ2-2	CASSSNGRPGTGELFF
TRBV12-2	TRBJ2-1	CASRTDRALDYNEQFF
TRBV2	TRBJ1-2	CASRPGQGYYGYTF
TRBV24-1	TRBJ1-2	CATSDGTGGRNYGYTF
TRBV2	TRBJ2-7	CASNPGQSSYEQYF
TRBV28	TRBJ1-1	CASSYRDRGIEAFF
TRBV7-9	TRBJ2-7	CASSPSEGLYEQYF
TRBV5-1	TRBJ1-2	CASSSLDPGGYTF
TRBV5-1	TRBJ2-7	CASSSFPGEAYEQYF
TRBV2	TRBJ2-7	CASSEIRDRTYEQYF
TRBV7-2	TRBJ1-1	CASSLARGNTEAFF
TRBV7-9	TRBJ2-7	CASSLADRAYEQYF
TRBV14	TRBJ2-7	CASSPTGVEQYF
TRBV2	TRBJ2-3	CASSEGYLSTDTQYF
TRBV6-5	TRBJ2-7	CASSRPQGRSYEQYF
TRBV29-1	TRBJ2-1	CSVEDPGLNEQFF
TRBV6-1	TRBJ1-1	CASSVARTARITEAFF
TRBV14	TRBJ1-2	CASSLTLGGQGYGYTF
TRBV10-1	TRBJ1-1	CASGPRRTEAFF
TRBV5-6	TRBJ2-7	CASSRQVGGGYEQYF
TRBV4-1	TRBJ1-1	CASSQDGRGSTEAFF
TRBV10-3	TRBJ2-5	CAISEGAGGKETQYF
TRBV5-1	TRBJ2-2	CASSLAGSGVGELFF
TRBV11-2	TRBJ2-7	CASSFGGGGYEQYF
TRBV29-1	TRBJ2-7	CSVGTSGNEQYF
TRBV6-4	TRBJ2-2	CASSDGQETGELFF
TRBV6-4	TRBJ2-1	CASSEGTSGKDEQFF
TRBV27	TRBJ2-7	CASSLRANPYEQYF
TRBV9	TRBJ2-1	CASSGWGSSYNEQFF
TRBV11-2	TRBJ2-3	CASSLGYAGVVTDTQYF
TRBV4-3	TRBJ2-7	CASSRSTGSGEQYF
TRBV4-3	TRBJ1-1	CASSQDPGGDAEAFF
TRBV7-8	TRBJ2-1	CASSTRWRAKNNEQFF
TRBV12-3/TRBV12-4	TRBJ1-1	CASSFRGAEAFF
TRBV25-1	TRBJ2-7	CASSRGGTGTYEQYF
TRBV15	TRBJ2-4	CATTPLGRGRKNIQYF
TRBV6-5	TRBJ2-3	CASNHGGRGDTQYF
TRBV4-1	TRBJ2-7	CASSQGSPYEQYF
TRBV4-3	TRBJ2-7	CASSQGPRGGAYEQYF
TRBV28	TRBJ2-1	CASMDPWTGGAWNEQFF
TRBV6-5	TRBJ1-1	CASTPGTRGEAFF
TRBV1	TRBJ2-7	CTSSQYPGQGASYEQYF
TRBV11-2	TRBJ1-5	CASSLELGQPQHF
TRBV29-1	TRBJ1-4	CSVNRGNEKLFF
TRBV4-2	TRBJ2-7	CASSQDSSRPSYEQYF
TRBV4-2	TRBJ2-1	CASSQSAGEGRGEQFF
TRBV29-1	TRBJ2-7	CSVEQFYEQYF